The entry below gives a single T cell receptor beta chain sequence along with its context. Trimming shortened V by 2 bases and J by 3 bases, and 8 bases separated the two germline ends. CDR3 length: 14 amino acids. Germline CDR1 MGHDK, CDR2 SYGVNS. Methods used by the authors: Scientists estimated how many nucleated cells there were by amplifying reference gene primers. Libraries were prepared by immunoSEQ multiplex PCR; TCRdb keeps only in-frame clonotypes and omits some of them. V and J calls and clone size are copied from that table; D and trimming were computed from the DNA. The repertoire holds fewer than 250,000 clones, with 70% to 90% as singletons. This record comes from a study of blood T cell repertoires in COVID-19. Study details: The United States, Italy and Spain were the sources of the acute and convalescent COVID-19 samples. T cells, B-cell-depleted T cells, or PBMCs supplied cDNA or gDNA.

Material: peripheral blood. The sequence came from a man between 60 and 75 years old with acute or convalescent COVID-19. The chain uses TRBV25-1 and TRBJ1-5; D possibly corresponds to TRBD1 (6 bases). The CDR3 loop reads CASSERQVNQPQHF. CDR3 in DNA: TGTGCCAGCAGTGAAAGACAGGTCAATCAGCCCCAGCATTTT.